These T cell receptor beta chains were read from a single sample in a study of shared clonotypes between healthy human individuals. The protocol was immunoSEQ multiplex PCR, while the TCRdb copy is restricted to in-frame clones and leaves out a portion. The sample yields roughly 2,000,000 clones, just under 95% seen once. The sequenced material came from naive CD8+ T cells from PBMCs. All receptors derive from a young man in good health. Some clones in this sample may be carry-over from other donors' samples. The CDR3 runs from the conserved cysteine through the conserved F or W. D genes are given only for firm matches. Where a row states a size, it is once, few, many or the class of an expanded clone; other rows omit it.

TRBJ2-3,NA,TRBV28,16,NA,TGTGCCAGCAGTAGAGACACAGGTTGGAGCACAGATACGCAGTATTTT,CASSRDTGWSTDTQYF
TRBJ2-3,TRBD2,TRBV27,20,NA,TGTGCCAGCAGTCCCTACCTCGGACTAGCGGGAGGTAAAAGCACAGATACGCAGTATTTT,CASSPYLGLAGGKSTDTQYF
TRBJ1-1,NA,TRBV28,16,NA,TGTGCCAGCAGAATCTATGATGACGACAGGAACACTGAAGCTTTCTTT,CASRIYDDDRNTEAFF
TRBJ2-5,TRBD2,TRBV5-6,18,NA,TGTGCCAGCAGCCCCGAGGGGGCTAGCGGGAGAACTGGTGAGACCCAGTACTTC,CASSPEGASGRTGETQYF
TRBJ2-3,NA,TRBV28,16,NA,TGTGCCAGCAGTCCGGTGTGGCTCTCCTCCACAGATACGCAGTATTTT,CASSPVWLSSTDTQYF
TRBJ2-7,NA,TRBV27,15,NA,TGTGCCAGCAGCCAATGGGGGGGGCTCTCCTACGAGCAGTACTTC,CASSQWGGLSYEQYF
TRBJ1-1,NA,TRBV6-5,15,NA,TGTGCCAGCAGCCCACCGGGGGGGCAGAGCACTGAAGCTTTCTTT,CASSPPGGQSTEAFF
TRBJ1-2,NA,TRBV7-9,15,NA,TGTGCCAGCAGCCCACCTTCTGGGGCCACCTATGGCTACACCTTC,CASSPPSGATYGYTF
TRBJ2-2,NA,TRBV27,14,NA,TGTGCCAGCACCACGGCCGTGAACACCGGGGAGCTGTTTTTT,CASTTAVNTGELFF
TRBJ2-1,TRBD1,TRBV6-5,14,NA,TGTGCCAGCAACTGGGACAGGGATGTGAGAGGGCAGTTCTTC,CASNWDRDVRGQFF
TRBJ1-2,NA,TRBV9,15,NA,TGTGCCAGCAGCGTTAGTTTAGACAGGAACTATGGCTACACCTTC,CASSVSLDRNYGYTF
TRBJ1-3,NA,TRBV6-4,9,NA,TGTGCCCCAGACCCGGGGGCGTATTTT,CAPDPGAYF
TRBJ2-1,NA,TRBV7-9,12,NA,TGTGCCAGCAGCCTGATATACAATGAGCAGTTCTTC,CASSLIYNEQFF
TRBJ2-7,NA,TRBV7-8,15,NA,TGTGCCAGCAGCTTAGGACCTAGCGACAGCTACGAGCAGTACTTC,CASSLGPSDSYEQYF
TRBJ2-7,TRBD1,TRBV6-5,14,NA,TGTGCCAGCAGCCGAACAGGGGATCCAGACGAGCAGTACTTC,CASSRTGDPDEQYF
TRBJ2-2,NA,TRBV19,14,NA,TGTGCCAGTAGTATAAAGGGTAACACCGGGGAGCTGTTTTTT,CASSIKGNTGELFF
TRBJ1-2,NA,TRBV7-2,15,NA,TGTGCCAGCAGCATCGTCCCGGGACCAGGAGATGGCTACACCTTC,CASSIVPGPGDGYTF
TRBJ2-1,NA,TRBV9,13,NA,TGTGCCAGCAGCGTAGGGGGGGAGAATGAGCAGTTCTTC,CASSVGGENEQFF
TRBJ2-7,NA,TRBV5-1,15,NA,TGCGCCAGCAGCTTGGGACAGGGAGGTACGGACGAGCAGTACTTC,CASSLGQGGTDEQYF
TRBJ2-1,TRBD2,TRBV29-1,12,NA,TGCCGCTCTAGCGGCCTCTACAATGAGCAGTTCTTC,CRSSGLYNEQFF
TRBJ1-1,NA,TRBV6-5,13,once,TGTGCCAGCAATATACAGGGGAACACTGAAGCTTTCTTT,CASNIQGNTEAFF
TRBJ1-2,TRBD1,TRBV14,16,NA,TGTGCCAGCAGCCTACGGTATCAGGACAGGAACTATGGCTACACCTTC,CASSLRYQDRNYGYTF
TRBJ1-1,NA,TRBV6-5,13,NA,TGTGCCAGCAGTGCAAAACGGAACACTGAAGCTTTCTTT,CASSAKRNTEAFF
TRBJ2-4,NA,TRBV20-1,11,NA,TGCAGTGCTAGACTAGGGGCGGATAGGAACTTC,CSARLGADRNF
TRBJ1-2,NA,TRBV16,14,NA,TGTGCCAGCAGCCAATCCGGCGCACTCTATGGCTACACCTTC,CASSQSGALYGYTF
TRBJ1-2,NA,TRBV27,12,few,TGTGCCAGCAGTTCCGGGTACTATGGCTACACCTTC,CASSSGYYGYTF
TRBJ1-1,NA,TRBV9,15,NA,TGTGCCAGCAGCCCGTCGGGACGGATGAACACTGAAGCTTTCTTT,CASSPSGRMNTEAFF
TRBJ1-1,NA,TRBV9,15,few,TGTGCCAGCAGCGTAGGACCTGGGCGAGGCGCTGAAGCTTTCTTT,CASSVGPGRGAEAFF
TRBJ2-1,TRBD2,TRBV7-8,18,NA,TGTGCCAGCAGCTTAGGACTAGCGGGCTCGGACCCCTACAATGAGCAGTTCTTC,CASSLGLAGSDPYNEQFF